This T cell receptor beta chain was captured by sequencing in a study of blood T cells in healthy people across ages. Study context: Capture by template switching was about one barcoded beta molecule per two T cells.

Then a second PCR, running roughly 7 to 11 cycles, was carried out with a sample-barcoded 5' primer and a J-beta primer mix. Each CDR3 protein gets one entry after TCRdb re-called the 5' RACE reads with MiXCR. The profile shows about 290,000 distinct CDR3 sequences, 25% to 30% of them singletons. The authors drew roughly 9.8 milliliters of peripheral blood from each donor. This CDR3 is 11 amino acids long. Trimming stripped 5 bases from V and 6 bases from J, with 8 bases between. Germline CDR1 and CDR2: MDHEN and SYDVKM. The table lists this clonotype with many counts. This sequence originates from a woman in her seventies in good health. Material: blood. The chain couples TRBV28 to TRBJ2-7; tentatively, D is TRBD2 (6 bases). The CDR3 spells CASSRGSEQYF. The DNA for the CDR3 is TGTGCCAGCAGTCGGGGGTCCGAGCAGTACTTC.